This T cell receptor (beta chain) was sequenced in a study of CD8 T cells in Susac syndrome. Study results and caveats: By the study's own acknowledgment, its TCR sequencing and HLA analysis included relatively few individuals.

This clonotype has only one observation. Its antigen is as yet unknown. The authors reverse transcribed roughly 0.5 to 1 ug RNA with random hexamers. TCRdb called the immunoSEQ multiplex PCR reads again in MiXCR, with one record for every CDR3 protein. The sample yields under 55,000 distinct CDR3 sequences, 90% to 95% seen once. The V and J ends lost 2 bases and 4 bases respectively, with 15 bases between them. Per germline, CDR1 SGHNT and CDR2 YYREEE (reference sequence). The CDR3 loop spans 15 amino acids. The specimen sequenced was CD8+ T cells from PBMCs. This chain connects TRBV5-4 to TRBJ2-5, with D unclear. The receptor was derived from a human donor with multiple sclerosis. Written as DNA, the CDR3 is TGTGCCAGCAGCTTCCCCAGCTATAGAGGAGAGACCCAGTACTTC. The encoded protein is CASSFPSYRGETQYF.